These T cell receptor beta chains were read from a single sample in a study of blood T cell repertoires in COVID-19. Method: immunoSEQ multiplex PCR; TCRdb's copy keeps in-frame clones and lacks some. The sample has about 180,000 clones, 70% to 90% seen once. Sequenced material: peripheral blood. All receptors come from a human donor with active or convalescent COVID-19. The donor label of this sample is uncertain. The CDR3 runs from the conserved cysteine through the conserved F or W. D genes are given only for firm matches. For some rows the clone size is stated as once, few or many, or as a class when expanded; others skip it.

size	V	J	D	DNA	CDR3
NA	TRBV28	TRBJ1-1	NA	TGTGCCAGCAGTCGTGGAGGAATGAACACTGAAGCTTTCTTT	CASSRGGMNTEAFF
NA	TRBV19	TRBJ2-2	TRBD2	TGTGCCAGTACCAGTCCTGGCGGGGGGCCTCGAGGTACCGGGGAGCTGTTTTTT	CASTSPGGGPRGTGELFF
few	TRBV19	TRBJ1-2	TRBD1	TGTGCCAGTAGTATAGAATCGGGGACAGACTATGGCTACACCTTC	CASSIESGTDYGYTF
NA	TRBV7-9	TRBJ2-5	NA	TGTGCCAGCAGCTTCCAGGGGACCCAAGAGACCCAGTACTTC	CASSFQGTQETQYF
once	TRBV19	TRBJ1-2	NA	TGTGCCAGTAGATCTCGGGGACTTCCCAACGGAGGCTACACCTTC	CASRSRGLPNGGYTF
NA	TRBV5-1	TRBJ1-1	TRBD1	TGCGCCAGCAGCTTCGGAGACAGGGATAGGTTGGAAGCTTTCTTT	CASSFGDRDRLEAFF
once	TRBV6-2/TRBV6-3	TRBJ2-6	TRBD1	TGTGCCAGCAGTTTACAGGGGACTGGGGCCAACGTCCTGACTTTC	CASSLQGTGANVLTF
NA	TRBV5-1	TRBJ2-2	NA	TGCGCCAGCAGCTTGTTGGGAGAGACGAACACCGGGGAGCTGTTTTTT	CASSLLGETNTGELFF
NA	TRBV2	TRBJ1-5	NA	TGTGCCAGCAGCCAGGGATGGAGCAATCAGCCCCAGCATTTT	CASSQGWSNQPQHF
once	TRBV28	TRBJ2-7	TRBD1	TGTGCCAGCAGTCCAGGGGACAGGGTTTCCCACGAGCAGTACTTC	CASSPGDRVSHEQYF
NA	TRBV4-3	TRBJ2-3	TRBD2	TGCGCCAGCAGCCAAGCTGCTGGGACTATTCGAGATACGCAGTATTTT	CASSQAAGTIRDTQYF
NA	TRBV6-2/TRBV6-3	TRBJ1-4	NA	TGTGCCAGCAGCCACTCAAATGAAAAACTGTTTTTT	CASSHSNEKLFF
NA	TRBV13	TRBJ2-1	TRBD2	TGTGCCAGCAGCTTAGAAGGGCTAGCGGGAGCGTACAATGAGCAGTTCTTC	CASSLEGLAGAYNEQFF
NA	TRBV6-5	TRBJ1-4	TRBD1	TGTGCCAGCAGGAAAGGACAGGGTGAATATGAAAAACTGTTTTTT	CASRKGQGEYEKLFF
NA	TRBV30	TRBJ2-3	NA	TGTGCCTGGAAGGACTATCCCACAGATACGCAGTATTTT	CAWKDYPTDTQYF
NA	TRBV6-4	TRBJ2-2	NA	TGTGCCAGCTCCCAGGACTCCACCGGGGAGCTGTTTTTT	CASSQDSTGELFF
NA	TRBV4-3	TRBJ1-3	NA	TGCGCCAGCAGCCAAGATATATGGGGCAGGGGCAAAAATACCACCATATATTTT	CASSQDIWGRGKNTTIYF
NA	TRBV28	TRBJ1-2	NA	TGTGCCAGCAGTTTAGTTGGCCAACAGGGATTTGGCTACACCTTC	CASSLVGQQGFGYTF
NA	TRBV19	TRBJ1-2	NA	TGTGCCAGTAGTGCCCGCCCGACTTATGGCTACACCTTC	CASSARPTYGYTF
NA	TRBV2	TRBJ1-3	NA	TGTGCCAGCAGTCGAGATCCACAGGGTTTTGGAAACACCATATATTTT	CASSRDPQGFGNTIYF
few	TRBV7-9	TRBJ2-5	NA	TGTGCCAGCAGCTTAGAAGGGGGGGCACGGGAGACCCAGTACTTC	CASSLEGGARETQYF
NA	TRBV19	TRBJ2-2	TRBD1	TGTGCCAGTAAGACAGGGTGGACCGGGGAGCTGTTTTTT	CASKTGWTGELFF
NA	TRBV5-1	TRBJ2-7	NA	TGCGCCAGCAGCTTGGAATCGCAGGGAATTCTCTACGAGCAGTACTTC	CASSLESQGILYEQYF
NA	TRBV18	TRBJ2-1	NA	TGTGCCAGCTCACCACTGGAGGATGAGCAGTTCTTC	CASSPLEDEQFF
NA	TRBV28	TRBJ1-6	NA	TGTGCCAGCAGTTTTTTCCAGGGCATCTATAATTCACCCCTCCACTTT	CASSFFQGIYNSPLHF
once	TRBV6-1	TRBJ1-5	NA	TGTGCCAGCAGTGAAGCAGGCAGGGAACGTAATCAGCCCCAGCATTTT	CASSEAGRERNQPQHF